The next 20 T cell receptor beta chains were all read from a single sample in a study of blood T cell repertoires in COVID-19. The protocol was immunoSEQ multiplex PCR, while the TCRdb copy is restricted to in-frame clones and leaves out a portion. The profile shows under 35,000 clones, roughly 85% of them singletons. The sample taken for sequencing was peripheral blood. These receptor sequences come from a woman aged 55-69 years with active COVID-19.

The chain combines TRBV23-1 with TRBJ2-7; D is perhaps TRBD1 (5 bases). TRBV23-1 is recorded as an ORF, its role being uncertain. The V end lost 0 bases, the J end lost 6 bases, and 15 bases lay between the germline ends. The CDR3 is 15 amino acids. In DNA, the CDR3 is TGCGCCAGCAGTCAATCGCGCAGAGTAAGGGGCGAGCAGTACTTC. Its translation is CASSQSRRVRGEQYF.

In this sample, this clone turned up a few times. The CDR3 region is CASSLEGVNIQYF. Here the CDR3 DNA reads TGTGCCAGCTCACTGGAGGGCGTAAACATTCAGTACTTC. The rearrangement uses TRBV18 and TRBJ2-4; perhaps TRBD2 as D (6 bases). Looked up from germline, CDR1 is KGHSH and CDR2 is LQKENI. The CDR3 has 13 residues. V was shortened by 4 bases and J by 6 bases, with 10 bases between the two germline ends.

The V gene is TRBV3-1 (or the pseudogene TRBV3-2), the J gene TRBJ2-1, with D uncertain. The V end lost 2 bases, the J end lost 5 bases, and 16 bases lay between the germline ends. This CDR3 spans 16 amino acids. Looked up from germline, CDR1 is LGHDT and CDR2 is YNNKEL (reference sequence). The CDR3, as DNA: TGTGCCAGCAGCCAAACAAGTCCCCATTCCGACAATGAGCAGTTCTTC. Translating it yields CASSQTSPHSDNEQFF.

The chain uses TRBV11-1 and TRBJ2-7; 7 nucleotides agree with TRBD1. Per germline, CDR1 SGHAT and CDR2 FQDESV (reference sequence). The V segment lost 5 bases and the J segment 3 bases; nucleotides outside the gene matches: 13. CDR3 length: 16 residues. CDR3 protein: CASSITRSQGVYEQYF. The DNA of the CDR3 is TGTGCCAGCAGCATTACCCGGTCCCAGGGGGTCTACGAGCAGTACTTC.

This clone was seen once. The chain uses TRBV6-5 and TRBJ1-2, with no clear D. V lost 10 bases, J lost 11 bases, and 20 bases lay in between. The CDR3 sequence is 12 residues long. Germline CDR1 and CDR2: MNHEY and SVGAGI. The CDR3 DNA follows: TGTGCCACGGGTGCCCGGGGTATGCGGTACACCTTC. This gives the protein CATGARGMRYTF.

This chain joins TRBV30 and TRBJ1-4; 9 bases are a match to TRBD1. CDR1 and CDR2 (germline): GTSNPN, SVGIG (reference sequence). The trim removed 4 bases at V and 9 bases at J, leaving 12 bases unmatched. This CDR3 comprises 15 residues. The CDR3 sequence: CAWNGNGGTGQKLFF. DNA of the CDR3: TGTGCCTGGAACGGCAACGGCGGGACAGGGCAAAAACTGTTTTTT.

In this sample, this clone turned up a few times. The chain has TRBV5-4 and TRBJ1-6; 8 bases agree with TRBD1. This CDR3 contains 14 residues. Germline-derived CDR1 and CDR2 are SGHNT and YYREEE (reference sequence). V was clipped by 3 bases and J by 8 bases; unmatched bases: 4. The CDR3 region is CASSSSGGDSPLHF. The CDR3 nucleotides read TGTGCCAGCAGCTCTTCAGGGGGCGATTCACCCCTCCACTTT.

The chain employs TRBV27 and TRBJ1-6; D perhaps matches TRBD1 (5 bases). CDR1 is MNHEY and CDR2 is SMNVEV in the germline V gene (reference sequence). CDR3 length: 12 amino acids. The V end lost 5 bases, the J end lost 11 bases, and 10 bases lay between the germline ends. CDR3 nucleotide sequence: TGTGCCAGCAGTCCAGGGATGGCACCCCTCCACTTT. It encodes CASSPGMAPLHF.

CDR3 bases: TGCGCCAGCAGCGACTATAATAATTCACCCCTCCACTTT. Amino acid sequence: CASSDYNNSPLHF. The chain couples TRBV5-1 to TRBJ1-6, with unresolved D. The length of the CDR3 is 13 residues. The germline gives CDR1 SGHRS, CDR2 YFSETQ. V shed 4 bases and J shed 5 bases, with 7 bases lying between them.

The gene calls are TRBV9 and TRBJ2-3; 8 nucleotides agree with TRBD1. The CDR3 runs to 15 residues. Germline V lookup: CDR1 SGDLS, CDR2 YYNGEE. J lost 9 bases, V lost 3 bases, and 12 bases had no gene match. DNA for the CDR3: TGTGCCAGCAGCGGTCGGGACAGGATAATAGACACGCAGTATTTT. This codes for CASSGRDRIIDTQYF.

In this sample, this clone turned up once. CDR3 DNA sequence: TGCAGTGCCACTCCTCGGGATACGCAGTATTTT. Its translation is CSATPRDTQYF. The chain uses TRBV20-1 and TRBJ2-3; D is undetermined. CDR3 length: 11 residues. Germline V gene lookup returns CDR1 DFQATT and CDR2 SNEGSKA (reference sequence). V shed 6 bases and J shed 6 bases, with 10 bases lying between them.

This chain uses TRBV7-9 with TRBJ2-7; D remains ambiguous. This CDR3 has 13 residues. Germline-derived CDR1 and CDR2 are SEHNR and FQNEAQ (reference sequence). V was trimmed by 5 bases and J by 3 bases, leaving 11 bases between them. CDR3 nucleotide sequence: TGTGCCAGCAGCCAGCGAGGAGACTACGAGCAGTACTTC. It is translated as CASSQRGDYEQYF.

The chain has TRBV27 and TRBJ2-4; a weak D match, TRBD1 (5 bases). The CDR3 sequence is 17 residues long. CDR1 and CDR2 from the germline V gene are MNHEY and SMNVEV (reference sequence). V was pared by 6 bases and J by 0 bases, with 18 bases between. This chain's CDR3 is CASSSLKGLVAKNIQYF. The DNA of the CDR3 is TGTGCCAGCAGCTCTCTCAAGGGGTTAGTAGCCAAAAACATTCAGTACTTC.

CDR3 nucleotides: TGTGCCAGTAAAACTAAGTCGAGTCAAGAGACCCAGTACTTC. Protein sequence: CASKTKSSQETQYF. The V and J genes are TRBV19 and TRBJ2-5; unclear D gene. Trimming removed 7 bases from V and 2 bases from J, with 14 bases in between. Germline CDR1 and CDR2: LNHDA and SQIVND (reference sequence). This CDR3 has 14 residues.

V is TRBV19 and J is TRBJ1-2; 10 bases match TRBD1. The CDR3 length is 14 residues. With 4 bases clipped from V and 4 bases from J, the junction kept 3 bases outside the gene matches. Germline V gene lookup returns CDR1 LNHDA and CDR2 SQIVND (reference sequence). The CDR3 nucleotides read TGTGCCAGTAGTAAGGGACAGGGGCCCTATGGCTACACCTTC. Its protein product is CASSKGQGPYGYTF. The full variable domain, in which reference TRBV19 and TRBJ1-2 provide the parts outside the CDR3, is DGGITQSPKYLFRKEGQNVTLSCEQNLNHDAMYWYRQDPGQGLRLIYYSQIVNDFQKGDIAEGYSVSREKKESFPLTVTSAQKNPTAFYLCASSKGQGPYGYTFGSGTRLTVV.

The CDR3 bases are TGCGCCAGCAGCTGGGACAGGGCCACCGGGGAGCTGTTTTTT. Translating it yields CASSWDRATGELFF. The J gene is TRBJ2-2, the V gene TRBV5-1; 9 bases fit TRBD1. Germline CDR1 reads SGHRS; CDR2 reads YFSETQ. After removal of 3 bases from V and 4 bases from J, the junction contained 1 base not matched to a gene. The CDR3 loop spans 14 amino acids.

This rearrangement joins TRBV30 to TRBJ2-2; D not resolved. V lost 0 bases and J lost 7, with 12 bases in between. CDR3 length: 14 amino acids. Germline V gene lookup returns CDR1 GTSNPN and CDR2 SVGIG (reference sequence). The CDR3 spells CAWSVTSSLGELFF. DNA for the CDR3: TGTGCCTGGAGTGTAACATCCTCTCTCGGGGAGCTGTTTTTT.

The rearrangement joins TRBV11-3 to TRBJ2-1; 11 bases are shared with TRBD2. Germline CDR1 reads SGHNT; CDR2 reads YENEEA. V lost 5 bases, J lost 3 bases, and 9 bases stayed unmatched. This CDR3 is built from 17 residues. CDR3 region: CASSPPRGTSGYNEQFF. In DNA, the CDR3 is TGTGCCAGCAGCCCTCCCCGGGGGACTAGCGGCTACAATGAGCAGTTCTTC.

The chain is built from TRBV21-1 and TRBJ2-7; the tabulated D call, TRBD1, remains unverified against the DNA. TRBV21-1 is marked as a pseudogene. This CDR3 has 16 amino acids. This CDR3 is CASSTLGPGQSYEQYF. Here the CDR3 DNA reads TGTGCCAGCAGCACCCTAGGCCCCGGACAGAGCTACGAGCAGTACTTC.

The chain is built from TRBV29-1 and TRBJ2-1; 9 nucleotides agree with TRBD2. V trimming: 6 bases; J trimming: 4 bases; junction bases outside the gene matches: 4. The CDR3 has 13 amino acids. The V gene's germline CDR1 is SQVTM and CDR2 ANQGSEA. The CDR3 DNA is TGCAGCGTCTGGACTAGCGTATACAATGAGCAGTTCTTC. Its translation is CSVWTSVYNEQFF.